These 10 T cell receptor beta chains were all obtained from the same sample, sequenced in a study of blood T cell repertoires in COVID-19 (dated by TCRdb to 2020 to 2022). Receptor libraries were prepared by the immunoSEQ multiplex PCR assay. TCRdb took this table from immuneACCESS and kept in-frame rearrangements with V and J called. Such tables lack part of the clones; where checked against another copy, unresolved V genes explain under half of the gap, and the rest is unexplained. This sample holds 150,000 to 180,000 clones; around 74% were observed only once. The ten largest clonotypes hold more than 3% of the sample. The sequencing sample was made of peripheral blood. The receptors originated from a woman older than 75 with acute or convalescent COVID-19.

The chain joins TRBV6-2 or TRBV6-3 to TRBJ1-2, with 10 bases aligning to TRBD1. Germline loops: CDR1 MNHEY, CDR2 SVGEGT. The CDR3 has 15 residues. V trimming: 5 bases; J trimming: 6 bases; junction bases outside the gene matches: 9. In DNA form, the CDR3 reads TGTGCCAGCAGTACCCCCAGGGGACAGGGGAATGGCTACACCTTC. This sequence encodes CASSTPRGQGNGYTF.

The chain employs TRBV5-1 and TRBJ2-7; no definite D call. The V end lost 4 bases, the J end lost 0 bases, and 23 bases lay between the germline ends. Looked up from germline, CDR1 is SGHRS and CDR2 is YFSETQ. This CDR3 has 18 residues. The CDR3 spells CASSHGVGLSEDSYEQYF. The CDR3 DNA reads TGCGCCAGCAGCCATGGAGTTGGTCTATCGGAAGACTCCTACGAGCAGTACTTC.

The chain has TRBV10-3 and TRBJ2-1, with 11 bases that match TRBD2. CDR3 size: 15 residues. After removal of 6 bases from V and 7 bases from J, the junction contained 8 bases not matched to a gene. The germline CDR1 and CDR2 sequences are ENHRY and SYGVKD. This CDR3 is CAISPSGGTGNEQFF. In DNA, the CDR3 is TGTGCCATCAGCCCTAGCGGGGGGACCGGGAATGAGCAGTTCTTC.

The chain uses TRBV11-2 and TRBJ2-6; 8 bases are shared with TRBD2. Losses at the gene ends were 3 bases for V and 2 bases for J; bases not matched to a gene: 9. The CDR3 is made up of 18 amino acids. Germline-derived CDR1 and CDR2 are SGHAT and FQNNGV. As DNA, the CDR3 is TGTGCCAGCAGCTTCGGGCTAGCGGGCAGAGCTGGGGCCAACGTCCTGACTTTC. It specifies CASSFGLAGRAGANVLTF.

The CDR3 loop is CASSTPGQGVRNTEAFF. In DNA, the CDR3 is TGTGCCAGCAGTACCCCGGGACAGGGAGTTCGGAACACTGAAGCTTTCTTT. J is TRBJ1-1 and V is TRBV27, with 9 nucleotides matching TRBD1. Germline V gene sequence: CDR1 MNHEY, CDR2 SMNVEV (reference sequence). This CDR3 has 17 amino acids. The ends lost 5 bases at V and 1 base at J; junction bases unmatched: 11.

This chain connects TRBV6-5 to TRBJ2-2, with D perhaps TRBD2 (5 bases). V lost 6 bases and J lost 5, with 13 bases in between. Germline V gene lookup returns CDR1 MNHEY and CDR2 SVGAGI. The CDR3 is 14 amino acids. The CDR3 loop reads CASRNGLSTGELFF. CDR3 bases: TGTGCCAGCAGAAACGGACTTTCTACCGGGGAGCTGTTTTTT.

J is TRBJ2-5 and V is TRBV7-2; unclear D gene. The CDR3 covers 13 residues. Germline loops: CDR1 SGHTA, CDR2 FQGNSA. The V end lost 6 bases, the J end lost 3 bases, and 11 bases lay between the germline ends. CDR3 DNA sequence: TGTGCCAGCAGTTCAGACTGGAAAGAGACCCAGTACTTC. Its translation is CASSSDWKETQYF.

The rearrangement uses TRBV5-1 and TRBJ1-5; D is uncertain. The CDR3 totals 14 residues. Trimming took 2 bases from V and 8 from J, leaving 14 bases between them. Per the germline V gene, CDR1 is SGHRS and CDR2 is YFSETQ. The CDR3 reads CASSFQPASEPQHF. DNA for the CDR3: TGCGCCAGCAGCTTCCAACCCGCCAGTGAGCCCCAGCATTTT. Combining the CDR3 with reference TRBV5-1 and TRBJ1-5 gives the whole variable domain KAGVTQTPRYLIKTRGQQVTLSCSPISGHRSVSWYQQTPGQGLQFLFEYFSETQRNKGNFPGRFSGRQFSNSRSEMNVSTLELGDSALYLCASSFQPASEPQHFGDGTRLSIL.

The chain joins TRBV7-2 to TRBJ2-3, with 7 nucleotides matching TRBD2. CDR3 length: 14 residues. V lost 3 bases, J lost 3 bases, and 3 bases stayed unmatched. Germline lookup yields CDR1 SGHTA and CDR2 FQGNSA. CDR3 loop: CASSFSGGTDTQYF. The CDR3 DNA sequence: TGTGCCAGCAGCTTTTCGGGGGGTACAGATACGCAGTATTTT.

The V and J genes are TRBV13 and TRBJ2-5; D may be TRBD2 (5 bases). The V and J ends lost 5 bases and 7 bases respectively, with 14 bases between them. The germline V gene has CDR1 PRHDT and CDR2 FYEKMQ (reference sequence). The CDR3 sequence is 13 residues long. CDR3 coding DNA: TGTGCCAGCAGCCCCTCAGAGGCGGGGACCCAGTACTTC. Its translation: CASSPSEAGTQYF.